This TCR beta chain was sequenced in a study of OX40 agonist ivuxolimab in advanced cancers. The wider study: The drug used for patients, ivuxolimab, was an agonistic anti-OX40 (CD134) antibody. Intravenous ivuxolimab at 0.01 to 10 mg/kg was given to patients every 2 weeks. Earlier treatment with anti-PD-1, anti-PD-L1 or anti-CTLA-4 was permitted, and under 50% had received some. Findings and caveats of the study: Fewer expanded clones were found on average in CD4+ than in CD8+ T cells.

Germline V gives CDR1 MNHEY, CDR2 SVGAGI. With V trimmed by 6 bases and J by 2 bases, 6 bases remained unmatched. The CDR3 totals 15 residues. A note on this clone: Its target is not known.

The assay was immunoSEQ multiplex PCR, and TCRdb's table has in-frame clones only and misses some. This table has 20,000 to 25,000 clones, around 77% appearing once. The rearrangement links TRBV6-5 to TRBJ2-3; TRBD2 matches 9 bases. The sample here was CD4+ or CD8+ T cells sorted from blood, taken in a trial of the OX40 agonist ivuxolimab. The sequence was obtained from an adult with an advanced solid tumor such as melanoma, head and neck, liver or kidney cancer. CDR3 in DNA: TGTGCCAGCAGCCAGAGCGGGGGGACCACAGATACGCAGTATTTT. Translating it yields CASSQSGGTTDTQYF.